The next 9 T cell receptor beta chains were all read from a single sample in a study of CD8 T cells in ankylosing spondylitis. Via MiXCR, TCRdb re-called the 5' RACE reads, giving one row per CDR3 protein. The table includes 250,000 to 350,000 distinct CDR3 sequences, more than 20% detected once. The sequencing input was blood, either unsorted or a sorted T cell fraction (not recorded which). Every receptor here comes from a female donor with ankylosing spondylitis or in good health (not recorded which).

The J gene is TRBJ2-5, the V gene TRBV7-8; D remains unclear. This CDR3 contains 15 residues. CDR1 is SGHVS and CDR2 is FQNEAQ in the germline V gene. The V end was cut by 7 bases, the J end by 4 bases, with 19 bases between. The CDR3 nucleotides read TGTGCCAGCACGCTGGGCGCCGACCGGCGAGAGACCCAGTACTTC. Translation: CASTLGADRRETQYF.

V gene TRBV6-2 or TRBV6-3 combines with J gene TRBJ1-5; D gene uncertain. V was shortened by 6 bases and J by 11 bases, with 26 bases between the two germline ends. Germline loops: CDR1 MNHEY, CDR2 SVGEGT. This CDR3 region has 16 residues. The CDR3 loop is CASSPLVFTEGRAQHF. As DNA, the CDR3 is TGTGCCAGCAGCCCGTTAGTCTTTACTGAGGGTCGGGCCCAGCATTTT.

This sequence joins TRBV12-3 or TRBV12-4 and TRBJ2-1, with TRBD2 matching 11 bases. Losses at the gene ends were 0 bases for V and 5 bases for J; bases not matched to a gene: 3. This CDR3 is 16 amino acids long. For the CDR3, the DNA is TGTGCCAGCAGTTTAGCCGGGACTAGCGGAAACAATGAGCAGTTCTTC. Translation: CASSLAGTSGNNEQFF.

Concerning this clonotype itself: One end of the junction varies from germline; a read error may be responsible. The chain links TRBV7-7 to TRBJ2-2; TRBD2 matches 8 bases. The CDR3 is made up of 14 amino acids. Germline CDR1 reads SSHAT; CDR2 reads FNYEAQ (reference sequence). The CDR3 here is CASSERESSGELFF. Written as DNA, the CDR3 is TGTGCTAGCAGCGAGCGGGAGTCCTCCGGGGAGCTGTTTTTT.

This clonotype was seen a few times. CDR3 residues: CASKERETYNEQFF. The CDR3 DNA reads TGTGCCAGCAAGGAGCGCGAAACCTACAATGAGCAGTTCTTC. The V gene is TRBV7-9, the J gene TRBJ2-1; D remains ambiguous. The V and J ends lost 7 bases and 2 bases respectively, with 12 bases between them. CDR1 is SEHNR, CDR2 FQNEAQ, per germline (reference sequence). This CDR3 comprises 14 residues. The full variable domain, in which reference TRBV7-9 and TRBJ2-1 provide the parts outside the CDR3, is DTGVSQNPRHKITKRGQNVTFRCDPISEHNRLYWYRQTLGQGPEFLTYFQNEAQLEKSRLLSDRFSAERPKGSFSTLEIQRTEQGDSAMYLCASKERETYNEQFFGPGTRLTVL.

This clonotype has more than one count but fewer than ten. This chain links TRBV10-3 with TRBJ1-2; D is perhaps TRBD1 (5 bases). The germline V and J ends were trimmed by 10 bases and 3 bases, with 18 bases remaining between them. Germline lookup yields CDR1 ENHRY and CDR2 SYGVKD. CDR3 length equals 14 residues. The DNA for the CDR3 is TGTGCCAACGCTAAGGGAGAACAGGACTATGGCTACACCTTC. Translation gives CANAKGEQDYGYTF.

The chain employs TRBV27 and TRBJ2-2, with 13 bases identical to TRBD2. The V gene's germline CDR1 is MNHEY and CDR2 SMNVEV (reference sequence). The junction had 3 bases not matched to a gene; V was cut back by 3 bases and J by 8 bases. This CDR3 spans 15 amino acids. The CDR3 DNA sequence: TGTGCCAGCAGTTTTAGGGGACTAGCGGGAGGGGAGCTGTTTTTT. Protein product: CASSFRGLAGGELFF.

The chain uses TRBV7-2 and TRBJ2-6; D is unclear. V was shortened by 0 bases and J by 1 base, with 7 bases between the two germline ends. The CDR3 is 16 amino acids. Germline CDR1 SGHTA, CDR2 FQGNSA. This chain's CDR3 is CASSLAGISGANVLTF. The CDR3 DNA sequence: TGTGCCAGCAGCTTAGCGGGAATTTCTGGGGCCAACGTCCTGACTTTC.

The sample holds many counts of this clonotype. This chain joins TRBV6-5 and TRBJ1-1; D not certain. CDR3 length: 11 residues. The V and J ends lost 6 bases and 2 bases respectively, with 4 bases between them. Germline V CDR1 and CDR2: MNHEY, SVGAGI. The CDR3 DNA sequence: TGTGCCAGCAGCCGAAACACTGAAGCTTTCTTT. This sequence encodes CASSRNTEAFF.